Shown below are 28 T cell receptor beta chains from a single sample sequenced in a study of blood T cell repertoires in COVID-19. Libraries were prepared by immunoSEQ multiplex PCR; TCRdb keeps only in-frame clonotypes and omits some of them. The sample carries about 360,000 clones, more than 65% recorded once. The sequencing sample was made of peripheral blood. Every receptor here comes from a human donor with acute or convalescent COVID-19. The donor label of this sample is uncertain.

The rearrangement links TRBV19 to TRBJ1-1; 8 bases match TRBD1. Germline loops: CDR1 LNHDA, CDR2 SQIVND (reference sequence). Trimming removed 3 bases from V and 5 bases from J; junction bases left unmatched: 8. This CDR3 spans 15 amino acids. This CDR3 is CASSISQGARTEAFF. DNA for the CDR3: TGTGCCAGTAGTATCTCCCAGGGGGCGAGGACTGAAGCTTTCTTT. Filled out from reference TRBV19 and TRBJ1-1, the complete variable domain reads DGGITQSPKYLFRKEGQNVTLSCEQNLNHDAMYWYRQDPGQGLRLIYYSQIVNDFQKGDIAEGYSVSREKKESFPLTVTSAQKNPTAFYLCASSISQGARTEAFFGQGTRLTVV.

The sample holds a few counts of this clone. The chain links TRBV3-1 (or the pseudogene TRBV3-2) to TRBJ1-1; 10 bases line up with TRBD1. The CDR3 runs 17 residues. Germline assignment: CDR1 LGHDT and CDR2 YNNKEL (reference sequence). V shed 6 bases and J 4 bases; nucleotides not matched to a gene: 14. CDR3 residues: CASRGRDRGPLFTEAFF. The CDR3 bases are TGTGCCAGCAGGGGTAGGGACAGGGGTCCCCTGTTCACTGAAGCTTTCTTT.

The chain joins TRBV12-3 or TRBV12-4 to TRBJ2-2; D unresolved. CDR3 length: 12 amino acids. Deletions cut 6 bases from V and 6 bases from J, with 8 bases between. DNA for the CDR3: TGTGCCAGCAGGTCAGAGGCCGGGGAGCTGTTTTTT. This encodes CASRSEAGELFF.

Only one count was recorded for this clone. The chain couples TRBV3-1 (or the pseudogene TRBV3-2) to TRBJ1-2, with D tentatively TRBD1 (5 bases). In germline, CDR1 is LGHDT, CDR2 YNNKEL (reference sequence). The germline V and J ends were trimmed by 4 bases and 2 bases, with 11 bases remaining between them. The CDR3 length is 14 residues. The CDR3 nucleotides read TGTGCCAGCAGCCGGCCGGGGGAGAACTATGGCTACACCTTC. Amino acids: CASSRPGENYGYTF.

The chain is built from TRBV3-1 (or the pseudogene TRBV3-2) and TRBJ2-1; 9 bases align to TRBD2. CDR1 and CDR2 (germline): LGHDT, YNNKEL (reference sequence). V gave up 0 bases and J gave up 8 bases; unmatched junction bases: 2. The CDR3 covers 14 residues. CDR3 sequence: CASSQEGLAYEQFF. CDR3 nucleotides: TGTGCCAGCAGCCAAGAGGGACTAGCCTATGAGCAGTTCTTC.

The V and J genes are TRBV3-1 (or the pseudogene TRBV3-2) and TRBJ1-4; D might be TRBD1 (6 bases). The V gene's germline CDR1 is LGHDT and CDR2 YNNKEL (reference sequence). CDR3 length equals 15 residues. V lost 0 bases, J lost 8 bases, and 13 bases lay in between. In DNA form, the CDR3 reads TGTGCCAGCAGCCAAGATGGTGGGGGCTTCGAAAAACTGTTTTTT. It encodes CASSQDGGGFEKLFF.

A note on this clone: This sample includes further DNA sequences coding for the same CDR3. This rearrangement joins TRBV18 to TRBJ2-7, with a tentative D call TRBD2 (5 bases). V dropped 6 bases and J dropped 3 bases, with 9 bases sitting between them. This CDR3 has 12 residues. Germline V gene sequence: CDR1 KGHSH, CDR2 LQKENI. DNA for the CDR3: TGTGCCAGCTCCCCGGGATTCTACGAGCAGTACTTC. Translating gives CASSPGFYEQYF.

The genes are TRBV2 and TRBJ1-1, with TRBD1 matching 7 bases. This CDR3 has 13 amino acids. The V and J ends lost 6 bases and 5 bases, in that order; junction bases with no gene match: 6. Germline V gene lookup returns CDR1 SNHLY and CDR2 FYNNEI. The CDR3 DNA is TGTGCCAGCAGGAGCACAGGGGTGACTGAAGCTTTCTTT. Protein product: CASRSTGVTEAFF.

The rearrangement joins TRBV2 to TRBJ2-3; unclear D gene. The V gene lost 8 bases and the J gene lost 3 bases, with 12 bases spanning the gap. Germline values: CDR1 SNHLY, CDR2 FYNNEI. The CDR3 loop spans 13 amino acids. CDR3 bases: TGTGCCAGCCTCCCCGTACATACAGATACGCAGTATTTT. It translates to CASLPVHTDTQYF.

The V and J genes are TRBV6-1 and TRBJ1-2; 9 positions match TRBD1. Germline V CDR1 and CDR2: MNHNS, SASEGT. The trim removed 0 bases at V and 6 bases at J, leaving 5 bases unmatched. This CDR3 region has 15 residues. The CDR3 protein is CASSEALNRGHGYTF. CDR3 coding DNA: TGTGCCAGCAGTGAAGCGCTCAACAGGGGGCATGGCTACACCTTC.

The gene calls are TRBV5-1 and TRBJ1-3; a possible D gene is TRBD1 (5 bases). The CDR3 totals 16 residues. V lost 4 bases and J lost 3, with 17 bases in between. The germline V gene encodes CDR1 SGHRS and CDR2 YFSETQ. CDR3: CASSPEAGRSGNTIYF. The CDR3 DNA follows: TGCGCCAGCAGCCCGGAAGCGGGGCGAAGTGGAAACACCATATATTTT.

CDR3 protein: CASSRGGGQPQHF. For the CDR3, the DNA is TGTGCCAGCAGCCGAGGGGGTGGTCAGCCCCAGCATTTT. The V and J genes are TRBV5-6 and TRBJ1-5; perhaps TRBD1 as D (6 bases). The CDR3 runs 13 residues. Germline V gives CDR1 SGHDT, CDR2 YYEEEE. The germline V and J ends were trimmed by 4 bases and 6 bases, with 11 bases remaining between them.

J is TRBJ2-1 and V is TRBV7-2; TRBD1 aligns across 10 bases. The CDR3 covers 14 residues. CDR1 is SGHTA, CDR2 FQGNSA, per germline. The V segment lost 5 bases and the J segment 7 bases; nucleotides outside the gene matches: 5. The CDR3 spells CASSPWTGGNEQFF. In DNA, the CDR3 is TGTGCCAGCAGCCCATGGACAGGGGGTAATGAGCAGTTCTTC. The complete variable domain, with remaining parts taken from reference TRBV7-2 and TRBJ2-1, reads GAGVSQSPSNKVTEKGKDVELRCDPISGHTALYWYRQSLGQGLEFLIYFQGNSAPDKSGLPSDRFSAERTGGSVSTLTIQRTQQEDSAVYLCASSPWTGGNEQFFGPGTRLTVL.

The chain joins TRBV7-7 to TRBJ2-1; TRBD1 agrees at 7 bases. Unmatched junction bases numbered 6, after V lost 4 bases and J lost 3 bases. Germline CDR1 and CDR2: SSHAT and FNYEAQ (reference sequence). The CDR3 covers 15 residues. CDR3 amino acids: CASSSGAGGYNEQFF. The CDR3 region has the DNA TGTGCCAGCAGCTCCGGGGCAGGGGGCTACAATGAGCAGTTCTTC.

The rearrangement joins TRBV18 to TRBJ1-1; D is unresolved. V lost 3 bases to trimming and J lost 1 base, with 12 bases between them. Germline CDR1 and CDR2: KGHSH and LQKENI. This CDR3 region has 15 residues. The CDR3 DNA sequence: TGTGCCAGCTCACCCATTATCCAGGAGAACACTGAAGCTTTCTTT. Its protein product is CASSPIIQENTEAFF.

CDR3 bases: TGCAGTGCAGCTCCAGGGGAAAAACTGTTTTTT. Translating gives CSAAPGEKLFF. The gene calls are TRBV20-1 and TRBJ1-4; the D gene is possibly TRBD1 (5 bases). The V gene lost 6 bases and the J gene lost 8 bases, with 10 bases spanning the gap. The CDR3 has 11 amino acids. The germline V gene encodes CDR1 DFQATT and CDR2 SNEGSKA (reference sequence).

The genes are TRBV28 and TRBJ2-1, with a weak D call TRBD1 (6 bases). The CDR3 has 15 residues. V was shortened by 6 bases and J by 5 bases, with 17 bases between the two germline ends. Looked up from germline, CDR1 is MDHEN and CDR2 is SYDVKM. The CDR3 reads CASRPPPGQNNEQFF. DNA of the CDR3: TGTGCCAGCAGACCCCCGCCGGGACAAAACAATGAGCAGTTCTTC. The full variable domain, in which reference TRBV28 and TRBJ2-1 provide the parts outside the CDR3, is DVKVTQSSRYLVKRTGEKVFLECVQDMDHENMFWYRQDPGLGLRLIYFSYDVKMKEKGDIPEGYSVSREKKERFSLILESASTNQTSMYLCASRPPPGQNNEQFFGPGTRLTVL.

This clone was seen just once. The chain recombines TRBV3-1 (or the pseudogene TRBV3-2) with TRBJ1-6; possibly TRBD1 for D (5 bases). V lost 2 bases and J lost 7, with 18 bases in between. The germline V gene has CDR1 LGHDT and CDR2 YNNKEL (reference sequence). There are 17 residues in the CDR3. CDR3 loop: CASSQRGGLRRNSPLHF. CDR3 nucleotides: TGTGCCAGCAGCCAAAGGGGAGGGTTGAGGAGGAATTCACCCCTCCACTTT.

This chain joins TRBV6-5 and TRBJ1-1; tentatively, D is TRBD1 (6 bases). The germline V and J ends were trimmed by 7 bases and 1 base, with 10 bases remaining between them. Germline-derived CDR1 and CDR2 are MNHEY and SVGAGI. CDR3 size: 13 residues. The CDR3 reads CASMLDRNTEAFF. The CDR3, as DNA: TGTGCCAGCATGTTGGACAGGAACACTGAAGCTTTCTTT.

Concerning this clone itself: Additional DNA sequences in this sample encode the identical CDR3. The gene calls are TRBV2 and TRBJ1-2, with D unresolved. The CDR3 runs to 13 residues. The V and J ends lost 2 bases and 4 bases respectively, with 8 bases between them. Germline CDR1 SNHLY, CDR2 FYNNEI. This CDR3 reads CASSELRVYGYTF. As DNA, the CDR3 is TGTGCCAGCAGTGAACTGAGAGTCTATGGCTACACCTTC.

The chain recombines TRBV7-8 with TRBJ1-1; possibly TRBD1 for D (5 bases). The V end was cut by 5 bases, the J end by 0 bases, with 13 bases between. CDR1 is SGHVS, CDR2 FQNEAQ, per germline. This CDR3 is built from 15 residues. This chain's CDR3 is CASSPRQLLNTEAFF. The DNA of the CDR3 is TGTGCCAGCAGCCCCAGACAGCTATTGAACACTGAAGCTTTCTTT. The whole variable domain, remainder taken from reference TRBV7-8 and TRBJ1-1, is GAGVSQSPRYKVAKRGQDVALRCDPISGHVSLFWYQQALGQGPEFLTYFQNEAQLDKSGLPSDRFFAERPEGSVSTLKIQRTQQEDSAVYLCASSPRQLLNTEAFFGQGTRLTVV.

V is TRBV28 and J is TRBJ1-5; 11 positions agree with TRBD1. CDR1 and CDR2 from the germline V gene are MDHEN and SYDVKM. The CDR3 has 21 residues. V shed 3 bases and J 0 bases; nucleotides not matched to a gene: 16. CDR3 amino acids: CASSFGLTWTGGKYSNQPQHF. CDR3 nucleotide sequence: TGTGCCAGCAGTTTCGGGCTTACGTGGACAGGGGGCAAATATAGCAATCAGCCCCAGCATTTT.

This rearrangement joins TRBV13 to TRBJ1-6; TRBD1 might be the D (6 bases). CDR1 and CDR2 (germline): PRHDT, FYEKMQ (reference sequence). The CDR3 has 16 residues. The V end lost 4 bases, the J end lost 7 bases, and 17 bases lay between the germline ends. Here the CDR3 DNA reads TGTGCCAGCAGCTCCCTATCAAAACAGGGAAATTCACCCCTCCACTTT. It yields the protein CASSSLSKQGNSPLHF.

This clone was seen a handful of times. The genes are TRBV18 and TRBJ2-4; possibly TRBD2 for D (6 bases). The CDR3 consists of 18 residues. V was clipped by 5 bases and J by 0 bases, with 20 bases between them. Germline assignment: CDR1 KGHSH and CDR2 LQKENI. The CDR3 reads CASSITARDSIAKNIQYF. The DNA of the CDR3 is TGTGCCAGCTCAATTACCGCCCGGGACTCCATAGCCAAAAACATTCAGTACTTC.

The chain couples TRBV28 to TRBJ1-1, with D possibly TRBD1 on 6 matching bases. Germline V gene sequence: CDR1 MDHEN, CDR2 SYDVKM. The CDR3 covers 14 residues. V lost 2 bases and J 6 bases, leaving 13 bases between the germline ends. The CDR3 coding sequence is TGTGCCAGCAGTTTAGGTCACAGGGAGCCTGAAGCTTTCTTT. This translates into CASSLGHREPEAFF.

The CDR3 loop is CASSLSPGGETQYF. In DNA, the CDR3 is TGTGCCAGCAGCTTATCCCCAGGGGGAGAGACCCAGTACTTC. The V gene is TRBV7-2, the J gene TRBJ2-5; TRBD1 aligns across 7 bases. CDR3 length: 14 residues. The trim removed 2 bases at V and 4 bases at J, leaving 4 bases unmatched. Germline V gives CDR1 SGHTA, CDR2 FQGNSA.

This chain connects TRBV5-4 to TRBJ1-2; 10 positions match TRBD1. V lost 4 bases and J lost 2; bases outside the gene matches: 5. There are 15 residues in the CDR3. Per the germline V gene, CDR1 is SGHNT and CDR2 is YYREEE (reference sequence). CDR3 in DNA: TGTGCCAGCAGCGGGGGGGACAGGGGAAACTATGGCTACACCTTC. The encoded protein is CASSGGDRGNYGYTF.

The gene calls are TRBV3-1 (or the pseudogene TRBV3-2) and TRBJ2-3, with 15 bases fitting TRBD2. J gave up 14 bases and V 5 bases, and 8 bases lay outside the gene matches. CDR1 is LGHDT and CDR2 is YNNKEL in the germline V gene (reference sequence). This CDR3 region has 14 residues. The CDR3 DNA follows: TGTGCCAGCAGCGCGGGACTAGCGGGGGGTGCCCTGTATTTT. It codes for CASSAGLAGGALYF.